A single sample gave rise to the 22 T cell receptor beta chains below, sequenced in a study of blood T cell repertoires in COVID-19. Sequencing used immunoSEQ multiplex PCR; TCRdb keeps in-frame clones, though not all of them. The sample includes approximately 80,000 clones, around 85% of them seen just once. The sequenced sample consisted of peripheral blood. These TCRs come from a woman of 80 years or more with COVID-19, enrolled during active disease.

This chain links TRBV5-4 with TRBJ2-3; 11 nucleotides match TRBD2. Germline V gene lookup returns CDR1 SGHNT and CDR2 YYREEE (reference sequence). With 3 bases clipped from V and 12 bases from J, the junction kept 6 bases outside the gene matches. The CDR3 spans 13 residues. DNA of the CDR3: TGTGCCAGCAGCTCCCCGGGACTAGCGGACCAGTATTTT. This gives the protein CASSSPGLADQYF. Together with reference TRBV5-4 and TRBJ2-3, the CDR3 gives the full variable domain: ETGVTQSPTHLIKTRGQQVTLRCSSQSGHNTVSWYQQALGQGPQFIFQYYREEENGRGNFPPRFSGLQFPNYSSELNVNALELDDSALYLCASSSPGLADQYFGPGTRLTVL.

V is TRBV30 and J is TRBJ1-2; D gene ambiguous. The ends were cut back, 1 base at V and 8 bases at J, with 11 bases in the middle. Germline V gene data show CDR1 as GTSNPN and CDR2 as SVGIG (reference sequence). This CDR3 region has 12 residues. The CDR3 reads CAWSGTGKGYTF. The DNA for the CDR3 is TGTGCCTGGAGTGGAACCGGGAAAGGCTACACCTTC.

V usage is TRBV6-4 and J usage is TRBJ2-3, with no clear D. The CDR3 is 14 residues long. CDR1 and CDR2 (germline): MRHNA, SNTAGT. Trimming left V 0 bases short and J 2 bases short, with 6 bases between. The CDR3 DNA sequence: TGTGCCAGCAGTGACTCCTTGGCCACAGATACGCAGTATTTT. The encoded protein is CASSDSLATDTQYF.

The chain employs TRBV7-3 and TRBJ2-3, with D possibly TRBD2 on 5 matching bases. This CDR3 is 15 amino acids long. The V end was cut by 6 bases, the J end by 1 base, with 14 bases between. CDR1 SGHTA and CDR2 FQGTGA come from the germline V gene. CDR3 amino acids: CASSDAAARTDTQYF. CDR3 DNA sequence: TGTGCCAGCAGTGATGCAGCGGCCCGCACAGATACGCAGTATTTT.

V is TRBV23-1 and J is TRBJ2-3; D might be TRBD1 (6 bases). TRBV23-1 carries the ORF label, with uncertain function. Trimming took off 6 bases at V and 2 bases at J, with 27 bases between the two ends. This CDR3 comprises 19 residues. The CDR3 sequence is CASRQTGQTNLGDTDTQYF. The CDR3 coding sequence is TGCGCCAGCAGGCAAACAGGACAGACTAACCTTGGAGACACAGATACGCAGTATTTT.

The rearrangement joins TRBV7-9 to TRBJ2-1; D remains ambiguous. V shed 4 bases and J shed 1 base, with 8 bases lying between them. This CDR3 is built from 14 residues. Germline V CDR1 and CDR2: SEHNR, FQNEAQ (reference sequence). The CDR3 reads CASSYDSSYNEQFF. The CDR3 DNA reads TGTGCCAGCAGCTACGACTCGTCCTACAATGAGCAGTTCTTC.

The CDR3 sequence is CASTSPANEKLFF. In nucleotides, the CDR3 is TGTGCCAGCACCTCCCCGGCTAATGAAAAACTGTTTTTT. This chain connects TRBV7-6 to TRBJ1-4; D uncertain. Trimming cost V 7 bases and J 3 bases, with 9 bases left between them. Per the germline V gene, CDR1 is SGHVS and CDR2 is FNYEAQ. The CDR3 is 13 residues long.

The CDR3 here is CSVVGGRGTDTQYF. DNA for the CDR3: TGCAGCGTTGTAGGCGGGAGGGGGACAGATACGCAGTATTTT. The rearrangement links TRBV29-1 to TRBJ2-3; TRBD2 matches 9 bases. This CDR3 is built from 14 residues. Germline V gene data show CDR1 as SQVTM and CDR2 as ANQGSEA. Losses at the gene ends were 4 bases for V and 3 bases for J; bases not matched to a gene: 5.

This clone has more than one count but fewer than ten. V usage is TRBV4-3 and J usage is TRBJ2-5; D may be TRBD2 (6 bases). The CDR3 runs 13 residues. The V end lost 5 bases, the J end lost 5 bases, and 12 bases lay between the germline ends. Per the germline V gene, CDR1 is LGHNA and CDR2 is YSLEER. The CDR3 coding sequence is TGCGCCAGCAGCTCAGGGAGGAGCGAGACCCAGTACTTC. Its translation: CASSSGRSETQYF.

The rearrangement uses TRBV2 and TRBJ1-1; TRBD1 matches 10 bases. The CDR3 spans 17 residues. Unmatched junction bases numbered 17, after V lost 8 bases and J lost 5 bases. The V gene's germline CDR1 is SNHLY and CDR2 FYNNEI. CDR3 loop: CASSEGFSGTGATEAFF. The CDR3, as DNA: TGTGCCAGCTCAGAGGGGTTCTCCGGGACAGGGGCTACTGAAGCTTTCTTT.

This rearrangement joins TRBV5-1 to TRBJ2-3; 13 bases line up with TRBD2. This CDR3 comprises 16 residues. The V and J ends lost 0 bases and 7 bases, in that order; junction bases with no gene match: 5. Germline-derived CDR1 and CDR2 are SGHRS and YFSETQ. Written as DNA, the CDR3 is TGCGCCAGCAGCTTGGCTACTAGCGGGAGGGCCTATACGCAGTATTTT. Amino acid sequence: CASSLATSGRAYTQYF.

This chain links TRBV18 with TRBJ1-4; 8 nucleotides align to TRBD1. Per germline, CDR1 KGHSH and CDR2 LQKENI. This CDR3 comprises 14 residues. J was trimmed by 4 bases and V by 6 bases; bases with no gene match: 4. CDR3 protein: CASSSGQVNEKLFF. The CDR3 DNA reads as TGTGCCAGCTCGTCGGGACAGGTTAATGAAAAACTGTTTTTT.

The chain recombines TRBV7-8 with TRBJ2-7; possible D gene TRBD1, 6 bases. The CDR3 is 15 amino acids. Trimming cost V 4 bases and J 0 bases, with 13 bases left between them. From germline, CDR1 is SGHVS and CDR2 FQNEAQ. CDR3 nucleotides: TGTGCCAGCAGCTATAACCGGGACAACTCCTACGAGCAGTACTTC. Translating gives CASSYNRDNSYEQYF.

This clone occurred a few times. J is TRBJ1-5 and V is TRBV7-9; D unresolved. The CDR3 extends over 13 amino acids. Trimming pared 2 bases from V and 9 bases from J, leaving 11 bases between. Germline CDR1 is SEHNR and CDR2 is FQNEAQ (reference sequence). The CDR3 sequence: CASSLILGGPQHF. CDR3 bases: TGTGCCAGCAGCTTAATTTTAGGAGGGCCCCAGCATTTT.

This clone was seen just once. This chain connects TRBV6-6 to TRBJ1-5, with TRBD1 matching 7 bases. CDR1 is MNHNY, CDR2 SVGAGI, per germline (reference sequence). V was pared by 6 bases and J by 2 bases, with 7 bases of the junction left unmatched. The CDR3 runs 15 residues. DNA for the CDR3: TGTGCCAGCAGCCAACAGGGGAGCGGCAATCAGCCCCAGCATTTT. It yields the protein CASSQQGSGNQPQHF.

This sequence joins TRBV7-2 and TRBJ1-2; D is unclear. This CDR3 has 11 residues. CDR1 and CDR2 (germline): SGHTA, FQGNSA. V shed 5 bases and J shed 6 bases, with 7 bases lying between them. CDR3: CASSSSHGYTF. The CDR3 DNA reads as TGTGCCAGCAGCAGCTCCCATGGCTACACCTTC.

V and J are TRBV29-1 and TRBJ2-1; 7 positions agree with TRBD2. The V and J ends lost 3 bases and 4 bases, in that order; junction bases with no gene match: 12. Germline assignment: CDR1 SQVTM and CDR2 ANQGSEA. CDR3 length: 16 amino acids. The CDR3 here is CSVDGGSSGSYNEQFF. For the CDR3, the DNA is TGCAGCGTTGACGGGGGATCTAGCGGTTCTTACAATGAGCAGTTCTTC.

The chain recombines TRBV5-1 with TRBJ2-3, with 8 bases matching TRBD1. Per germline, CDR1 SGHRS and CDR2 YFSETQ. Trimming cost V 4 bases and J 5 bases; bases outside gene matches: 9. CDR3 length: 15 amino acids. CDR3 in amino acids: CASSLQGDRVDTQYF. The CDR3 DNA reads TGCGCCAGCAGCCTACAGGGGGATAGGGTAGATACGCAGTATTTT.

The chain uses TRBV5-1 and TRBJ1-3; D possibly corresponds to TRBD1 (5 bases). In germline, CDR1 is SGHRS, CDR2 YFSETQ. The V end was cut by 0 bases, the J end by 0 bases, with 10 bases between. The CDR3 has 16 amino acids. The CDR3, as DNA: TGCGCCAGCAGCTTGGAAGGGGCTTACTCTGGAAACACCATATATTTT. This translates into CASSLEGAYSGNTIYF.

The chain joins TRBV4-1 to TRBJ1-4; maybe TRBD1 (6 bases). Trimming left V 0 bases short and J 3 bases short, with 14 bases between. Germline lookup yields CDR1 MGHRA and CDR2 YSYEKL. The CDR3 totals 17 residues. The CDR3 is CASSQDLQGTANEKLFF. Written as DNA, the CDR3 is TGCGCCAGCAGCCAAGATCTCCAGGGGACCGCTAATGAAAAACTGTTTTTT.

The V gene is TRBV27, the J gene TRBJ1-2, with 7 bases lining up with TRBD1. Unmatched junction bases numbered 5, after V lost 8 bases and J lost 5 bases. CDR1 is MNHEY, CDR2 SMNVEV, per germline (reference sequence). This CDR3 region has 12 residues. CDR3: CASGQGGYGYTF. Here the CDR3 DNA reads TGTGCCAGCGGGCAGGGGGGTTATGGCTACACCTTC.

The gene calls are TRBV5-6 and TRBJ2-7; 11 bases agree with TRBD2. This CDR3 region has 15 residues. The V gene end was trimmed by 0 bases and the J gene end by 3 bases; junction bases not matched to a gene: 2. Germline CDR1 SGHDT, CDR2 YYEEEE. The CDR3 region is CASSLVLAGVYEQYF. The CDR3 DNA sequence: TGTGCCAGCAGCTTGGTACTAGCGGGAGTCTACGAGCAGTACTTC.